This T cell receptor (beta chain) was captured in a study of early T cells in non-severe SARS-CoV-2 infection. The wider study: Sequenced material consisted of bulk RNA (from unsorted whole blood), and chains were unpaired. Study-wide points: VDJdb matches were skewed toward anti-spike CD8 T cell responses.

Individual cDNA molecules carried attached unique molecular identifiers. TCRdb reprocessed the 5' RACE reads via MiXCR and lists one record per CDR3 protein. The sample shows just under 65,000 distinct CDR3 sequences, 7% to 9.5% of them seen only once. This clonotype was counted ten times or more. No antigen is known for it. The germline gives CDR1 MNHEY, CDR2 SVGEGT. V gave up 4 bases and J gave up 0 bases, with 13 bases separating them. The CDR3 runs 15 residues. The TCR originated in an adult who was a healthcare worker with PCR-confirmed SARS-CoV-2 infection or an uninfected control (not recorded which). The J gene is TRBJ2-7, the V gene TRBV6-2 or TRBV6-3; no clear D gene. This material consisted of whole blood, taken at baseline. CDR3 nucleotide sequence: TGTGCCAGCAGTTCGGCCAGAGCCTACTCCTACGAGCAGTACTTC. It translates to CASSSARAYSYEQYF.